This T cell receptor (beta chain) was obtained from a study of response to subunit inactivated influenza vaccine. Notes on the study in general: Every seasonal influenza vaccination brings in few new T cells, the authors suggested.

TCRdb re-called the RT-PCR reads with MiXCR, one entry per CDR3 protein. This repertoire shows hundreds of thousands of distinct CDR3 sequences, 10% to 15% found once; its top ten account for around 13%. Regarding this clonotype: Its antigen is unknown.

Between the trimmed V and J ends, which lost 0 bases and 4 bases, there was a span of 7 bases. The germline gives CDR1 SGHRS, CDR2 YFSETQ. This CDR3 has 14 residues. This clonotype originated in a man aged 50-59 years who received an inactivated influenza vaccine. The chain links TRBV5-1 to TRBJ1-4, with no clear D. The specimen was PBMCs from blood, collected about 40 days after vaccination. The DNA of the CDR3 is TGCGCCAGCAGCTTGGACGGAAGTAATGAAAAACTGTTTTTT. Its protein product is CASSLDGSNEKLFF.